Listed below are T cell receptor beta chains from one sample, sequenced in a study of cytotoxic CD8 clonotypes in ibrutinib-treated CLL. This table comes from immunoSEQ multiplex PCR, and its TCRdb copy is limited to in-frame clones, with some not included. The data contain approximately 50,000 clones, less than 70% of them singletons. This material consisted of PBMCs, taken after 12 months of ibrutinib treatment. These receptors all come from a human donor with chronic lymphocytic leukemia. Each CDR3 is given with its conserved first and last residue. A D gene is named only where the DNA matches it firmly. Part of the rows lack a size; the others show once, few, many or a class for expanded clones.

j_call | d_call | clone_size | v_call | cdr3_aa | cdr3_nt
TRBJ1-6 | . | . | TRBV4-1 | CASSQVNQGSPLHF | TGCGCCAGCAGCCAAGTAAATCAAGGTTCACCCCTCCACTTT
TRBJ1-6 | TRBD1 | . | TRBV30 | CAWSRTGTGISPLHF | TGTGCCTGGAGCAGAACCGGGACAGGGATCTCACCCCTCCACTTT
TRBJ1-5 | . | . | TRBV27 | CASSFGRSNQPQHF | TGTGCCAGCAGTTTTGGACGTAGCAATCAGCCCCAGCATTTT
TRBJ1-5 | TRBD1 | . | TRBV2 | CASSDGAGGYSNQPQHF | TGTGCCAGCAGTGATGGGGCAGGGGGATATAGCAATCAGCCCCAGCATTTT
TRBJ2-1 | TRBD1 | . | TRBV9 | CASSVFSGTGGSNEQFF | TGTGCCAGCAGCGTATTTTCCGGGACAGGGGGGTCGAATGAGCAGTTCTTC
TRBJ2-5 | . | . | TRBV13 | CASSLEGYQETQYF | TGTGCCAGCAGCTTAGAGGGGTACCAAGAGACCCAGTACTTC
TRBJ2-4 | . | . | TRBV7-8 | CASSLDVHKKNIQYF | TGTGCCAGCAGCTTAGATGTCCACAAGAAAAACATTCAGTACTTC
TRBJ1-4 | . | . | TRBV29-1 | CSGTDATNEKLFF | TGCAGCGGGACAGATGCAACTAATGAAAAACTGTTTTTT
TRBJ1-2 | TRBD1 | few | TRBV9 | CASSLAGGDYGYTF | TGTGCCAGCAGCCTAGCAGGGGGCGACTATGGCTACACCTTC
TRBJ2-5 | . | . | TRBV19 | CASSMGNPAQETQYF | TGTGCCAGTAGTATGGGCAACCCAGCACAAGAGACCCAGTACTTC
TRBJ2-1 | TRBD1 | . | TRBV5-1 | CASSVTTGGAYNEQFF | TGCGCCAGCAGCGTTACTACAGGGGGCGCTTACAATGAGCAGTTCTTC
TRBJ1-5 | TRBD1 | . | TRBV18 | CASSFGQGAGQPQHF | TGTGCCAGCTCCTTCGGACAGGGGGCTGGTCAGCCCCAGCATTTT
TRBJ2-1 | . | once | TRBV7-6 | CASSTHREDEQFF | TGTGCCAGCAGCACGCACAGGGAGGATGAGCAGTTCTTC
TRBJ1-2 | . | . | TRBV5-1 | CASSGGRDYGYTF | TGCGCCAGCAGCGGCGGCAGAGACTATGGCTACACCTTC
TRBJ2-7 | . | once | TRBV11-1 | CASSLTFYEQYF | TGTGCCAGCAGCTTAACCTTCTACGAGCAGTACTTC
TRBJ2-2 | . | . | TRBV4-1 | CASSQGSLIGELFF | TGCGCCAGCAGCCAAGGCTCTTTAATCGGGGAGCTGTTTTTT
TRBJ1-5 | . | . | TRBV18 | CASSSGTTSANQPQHF | TGTGCCAGCTCATCCGGGACGACGTCCGCCAATCAGCCCCAGCATTTT
TRBJ2-6 | . | . | TRBV10-3 | CAISESVSGANVLTF | TGTGCCATCAGTGAGTCAGTCTCTGGGGCCAACGTCCTGACTTTC
TRBJ2-7 | TRBD2 | . | TRBV6-1 | CASNQGGSSYEQYF | TGTGCCAGCAACCAGGGCGGGAGCTCCTACGAGCAGTACTTC
TRBJ1-2 | TRBD1 | few | TRBV15 | CATSRVSTGGGYTF | TGTGCCACCAGCAGAGTCTCGACAGGGGGCGGCTACACCTTC
TRBJ2-2 | . | . | TRBV11-3 | CASSLEVGELFF | TGTGCCAGCAGCTTAGAGGTCGGGGAGCTGTTTTTT
TRBJ2-1 | . | . | TRBV5-1 | CASSAQGNNEQFF | TGCGCCAGCAGCGCACAAGGAAACAATGAGCAGTTCTTC
TRBJ2-1 | . | . | TRBV4-1 | CASSQDQGTSSYNEQFF | TGCGCCAGCAGCCAAGATCAGGGAACTAGCTCCTACAATGAGCAGTTCTTC
TRBJ1-2 | . | once | TRBV6-1 | CASRLTGGNNYGYTF | TGTGCCAGCAGACTGACAGGCGGTAACAACTATGGCTACACCTTC
TRBJ2-7 | . | . | TRBV5-4 | CASSLRGIWDEQYF | TGTGCCAGCAGCTTAAGGGGAATTTGGGACGAGCAGTACTTC
TRBJ1-2 | . | few | TRBV7-3 | CASSFGTVSYGYTF | TGTGCCAGCAGCTTTGGGACCGTCTCCTATGGCTACACCTTC
TRBJ1-1 | . | . | TRBV28 | CASHGWGGDAGTEAFF | TGTGCCAGCCATGGTTGGGGAGGGGACGCGGGGACTGAAGCTTTCTTT
TRBJ2-1 | TRBD2 | once | TRBV7-2 | CASSVLAGAWGEQFF | TGTGCCAGCAGCGTTCTAGCGGGGGCCTGGGGTGAGCAGTTCTTC
TRBJ1-6 | . | . | TRBV9 | CASSVKQFNSPLHF | TGTGCCAGCAGCGTAAAACAGTTTAATTCACCCCTCCACTTT
TRBJ1-2 | . | . | TRBV18 | CASSPETDYTF | TGTGCCAGCTCACCCGAGACAGACTACACCTTC
TRBJ2-1 | TRBD1 | . | TRBV19 | CASSTTGANEQFF | TGTGCCAGTAGTACCACAGGGGCCAATGAGCAGTTCTTC
TRBJ1-2 | . | . | TRBV14 | CASSQRGYGYTF | TGTGCCAGCAGCCAACGGGGCTATGGCTACACCTTC
TRBJ1-3 | TRBD1 | . | TRBV5-4 | CASSLQGTNTIYF | TGTGCCAGCAGCCTACAGGGGACGAACACCATATATTTT
TRBJ2-7 | TRBD2 | . | TRBV19 | CASTAGTTPYEQYF | TGTGCCAGTACCGCGGGGACTACACCCTACGAGCAGTACTTC
TRBJ1-2 | TRBD1 | . | TRBV9 | CASSVGTFGTGPYGYTF | TGTGCCAGCAGCGTAGGAACTTTTGGGACAGGCCCCTATGGCTACACCTTC
TRBJ2-1 | TRBD2 | . | TRBV5-1 | CASSPSGGSSYNEQFF | TGCGCCAGCAGCCCAAGCGGGGGGAGCTCCTACAATGAGCAGTTCTTC
TRBJ2-2 | . | few | TRBV5-6 | CASSLATVNTGELFF | TGTGCCAGCAGCTTGGCGACAGTGAACACCGGGGAGCTGTTTTTT
TRBJ1-1 | . | . | TRBV6-5 | CASMGSTEAFF | TGTGCCAGCATGGGGAGCACTGAAGCTTTCTTT
TRBJ1-6 | . | . | TRBV28 | CASVRGGAESPLHF | TGTGCCAGCGTGCGGGGTGGAGCTGAATCACCCCTCCACTTT
TRBJ1-2 | TRBD1 | . | TRBV27 | CASGTGTGGYGYTF | TGTGCCAGCGGGACCGGGACAGGGGGTTATGGCTACACCTTC
TRBJ1-3 | TRBD1 | . | TRBV6-1 | CASSVGTDSGNTIYF | TGTGCCAGCAGTGTGGGGACAGACTCTGGAAACACCATATATTTT
TRBJ1-4 | . | . | TRBV6-5 | CASSFVGSGGEKLFF | TGTGCCAGCAGTTTCGTCGGGTCCGGGGGGGAAAAACTGTTTTTT
TRBJ1-1 | TRBD1 | . | TRBV5-1 | CASSLEGQGVGTEAFF | TGCGCCAGCAGCTTGGAAGGACAGGGGGTTGGCACTGAAGCTTTCTTT
TRBJ2-3 | . | . | TRBV25-1 | CASSEWGDTQYF | TGTGCCAGCAGTGAATGGGGGGATACGCAGTATTTT
TRBJ1-1 | . | few | TRBV9 | CASSVVTNTEAFF | TGTGCCAGCAGCGTAGTTACGAACACTGAAGCTTTCTTT
TRBJ2-7 | . | . | TRBV27 | CASSWGNSYEQYF | TGTGCCAGCAGTTGGGGCAACTCCTACGAGCAGTACTTC
TRBJ2-7 | . | . | TRBV5-4 | CASSNRDLGYEQYF | TGTGCCAGCAGCAACAGGGATTTGGGCTACGAGCAGTACTTC
TRBJ1-3 | . | . | TRBV6-6 | CASSHQTAGNTIYF | TGTGCCAGCAGTCACCAGACAGCTGGAAACACCATATATTTT
TRBJ2-3 | . | . | TRBV19 | CASSGSVGPDTQYF | TGTGCCAGTAGTGGTTCCGTGGGGCCAGATACGCAGTATTTT
TRBJ1-1 | TRBD1 | few | TRBV7-9 | CASSLERGHPTEAFF | TGTGCCAGCAGCTTAGAAAGGGGGCACCCCACTGAAGCTTTCTTT